The present TCR beta chain was sequenced within a study of circulating and synovial CD4+ cells in juvenile arthritis. General study results and limits: Compared with bulk blood, circulating pathogenic-like lymphocytes shared substantially more CDR3 sequences with synovial T cells. The pathogenic-like versus bulk T cell difference escaped Vbeta family analysis.

Produced via immunoSEQ multiplex PCR; TCRdb's table is partial and in-frame only. The sample records 30,000 to 40,000 clones, nearly 95% being singletons. In the case of this clone: Antigen: not known.

The CDR3 runs 14 residues. Unmatched junction bases numbered 6, after V lost 4 bases and J lost 5 bases. Germline V gene data show CDR1 as SEHNR and CDR2 as FQNEAQ (reference sequence). The rearrangement joins TRBV7-9 to TRBJ2-3; 7 nucleotides line up with TRBD2. The receptor comes from a human donor with juvenile idiopathic arthritis. Sequences were obtained from CD4+ T cells from blood. The CDR3 coding sequence is TGTGCCAGCAGCTGGTCAGGGAGGGAAGATACGCAGTATTTT. Translated: CASSWSGREDTQYF.